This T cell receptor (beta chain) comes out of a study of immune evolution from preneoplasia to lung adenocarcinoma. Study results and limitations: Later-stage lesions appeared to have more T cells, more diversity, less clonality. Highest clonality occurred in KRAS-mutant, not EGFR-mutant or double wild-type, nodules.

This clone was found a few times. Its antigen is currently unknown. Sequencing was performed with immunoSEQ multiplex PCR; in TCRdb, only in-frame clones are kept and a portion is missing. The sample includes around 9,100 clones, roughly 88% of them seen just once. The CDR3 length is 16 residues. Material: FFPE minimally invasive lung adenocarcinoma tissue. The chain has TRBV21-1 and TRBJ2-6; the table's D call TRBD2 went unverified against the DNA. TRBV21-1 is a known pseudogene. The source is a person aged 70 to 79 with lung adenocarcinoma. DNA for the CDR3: TGTGCCAGCAGCTCCTGGCGGAGCTCTGGGGCCAACGTCCTGACTTTC. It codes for CASSSWRSSGANVLTF.